This TCR beta chain appears in the sequencing data of a study of cytomegalovirus exposure and HLA in healthy donors. Study conclusions and caveats: The study put 150 or so TCR beta chains on its list as cytomegalovirus-associated.

Trimming at V came to 2 bases and at J to 2 bases, leaving 5 bases not matched to a gene. The CDR3 sequence is 15 residues long. The germline V gene has CDR1 SGHTS and CDR2 YDEGEE. Concerning this clone itself: The antigen is not known.

Primers: 60 Vbeta forward and 13 Jbeta reverse. This table comes from immunoSEQ multiplex PCR, and its TCRdb copy is limited to in-frame clones, with some not included. The top ten clones hold about 0.22% of a sample with 200,000 to 250,000 clones, 65% to 80% of them seen once. Healthy bone marrow donors formed the donor group. The sample taken for sequencing was PBMCs. This receptor was obtained from a girl under 10 years old in good health and CMV-seronegative. This sequence joins TRBV5-8 and TRBJ2-3; the match to TRBD2 covers 7 bases. CDR3 coding DNA: TGTGCCAGCAGCTTAAGCGGGACTTACACAGATACGCAGTATTTT. It is translated as CASSLSGTYTDTQYF. Filled out from reference TRBV5-8 and TRBJ2-3, the complete variable domain reads EAGVTQSPTHLIKTRGQQATLRCSPISGHTSVYWYQQALGLGLQFLLWYDEGEERNRGNFPPRFSGRQFPNYSSELNVNALELEDSALYLCASSLSGTYTDTQYFGPGTRLTVL.